The 13 T cell receptor beta chains reported below all come from one sample, sequenced in a study of beta chain features in type 1 diabetes. Study-wide results and caveats: TCRB CDR3s from Type 1 diabetes patients were moderately but significantly shorter in all four CD4+ subsets.

The study reverse transcribed the entire isolated RNA, so it sequenced expressed TCRB transcripts. TCRdb's copy holds only in-frame clones and misses some; the assay was immunoSEQ multiplex PCR. The sample has about 660,000 clones; 11% to 15% are singletons. Their antigen targets remain unknown. What was sequenced was naive CD4+ T cells from blood. The receptors derive from a man between 18 and 35 years old with type 1 diabetes.

This clone was picked up a small number of times. The rearrangement links TRBV9 to TRBJ2-1; D may be TRBD1 or TRBD2 (6 bases each). Germline V lookup: CDR1 SGDLS, CDR2 YYNGEE. Trimming stripped 4 bases from V and 3 bases from J, with 14 bases between. This CDR3 has 15 amino acids. CDR3 in amino acids: CASSSGALGYNEQFF. The CDR3 DNA reads TGTGCCAGCAGCTCGGGGGCTTTAGGCTACAATGAGCAGTTCTTC.

This clone appeared a few times. J is TRBJ2-7 and V is TRBV5-1; 8 positions match TRBD2. V lost 0 bases and J lost 7; bases outside the gene matches: 9. Germline assignment: CDR1 SGHRS and CDR2 YFSETQ. The CDR3 length is 15 residues. The DNA of the CDR3 is TGCGCCAGCAGCTTGGTCGCGGGGGGCACGGGAGAGCAGTACTTC. It codes for CASSLVAGGTGEQYF.

The chain is built from TRBV5-1 and TRBJ1-2, with D unclear. Trimming cost V 2 bases and J 0 bases, with 8 bases left between them. In germline, CDR1 is SGHRS, CDR2 YFSETQ. This CDR3 has 14 amino acids. The CDR3 nucleotides read TGCGCCAGCAGCTTTTCAGAGGCTAACTATGGCTACACCTTC. Protein product: CASSFSEANYGYTF.

The rearrangement links TRBV18 to TRBJ1-5, with 10 bases identical to TRBD1. The CDR3 contains 15 residues. V gave up 5 bases and J gave up 7 bases; unmatched junction bases: 8. Germline V gives CDR1 KGHSH, CDR2 LQKENI. As DNA, the CDR3 is TGTGCCAGCTCATCGGGACAGGGGAACAGGCAGCCCCAGCATTTT. Its translation: CASSSGQGNRQPQHF.

Remarks on this clone: One end of the junction varies from germline; a read error may be responsible. The chain employs TRBV10-3 and TRBJ1-3; D is ambiguous. CDR1 and CDR2 from the germline V gene are ENHRY and SYGVKD. The CDR3 contains 12 residues. The CDR3 protein is CAISELDGYPNF. The CDR3 DNA is TGTGCCATCAGTGAGTTGGACGGGTACCCTAATTTT.

This clone was seen more than once but under ten times. The V gene is TRBV13, the J gene TRBJ2-5, with TRBD2 as a possible D gene (5 bases). The CDR3 loop spans 13 amino acids. Germline CDR1 is PRHDT and CDR2 is FYEKMQ (reference sequence). Trimming took off 4 bases at V and 5 bases at J, with 11 bases between the two ends. CDR3 nucleotides: TGTGCCAGCAGCTATCAGAGGGAGGAGACCCAGTACTTC. Translating gives CASSYQREETQYF.

This clone was counted between two and nine times. The rearrangement joins TRBV7-2 to TRBJ1-2, with unresolved D. V was pared by 1 base and J by 5 bases, with 8 bases between. Germline V gives CDR1 SGHTA, CDR2 FQGNSA. The CDR3 has 13 residues. CDR3 region: CASSLGAPYGYTF. In DNA form, the CDR3 reads TGTGCCAGCAGCTTAGGGGCCCCTTATGGCTACACCTTC.

This clone was seen a few times. The gene calls are TRBV5-1 and TRBJ1-2, with TRBD1 matching 8 bases. Trimming cost V 3 bases and J 0 bases; bases outside gene matches: 4. Per germline, CDR1 SGHRS and CDR2 YFSETQ. The CDR3 sequence is 15 residues long. CDR3 in DNA: TGCGCCAGCAGCTACGGACAGGGTTCTAACTATGGCTACACCTTC. Protein: CASSYGQGSNYGYTF.

The J gene is TRBJ2-1, the V gene TRBV5-6, with 8 bases identical to TRBD2. The CDR3 consists of 17 residues. V dropped 4 bases and J dropped 3; count of bases not matched to a gene: 12. Germline V gene lookup returns CDR1 SGHDT and CDR2 YYEEEE. CDR3 region: CASSTRHGRAYYNEQFF. The CDR3, as DNA: TGTGCCAGCAGCACCCGGCACGGGAGGGCTTACTACAATGAGCAGTTCTTC.

The chain is built from TRBV6-4 and TRBJ1-1, with a tentative D call TRBD1 (6 bases). The CDR3 totals 13 residues. Deletions cut 2 bases from V and 9 bases from J, with 13 bases between. CDR1 MRHNA and CDR2 SNTAGT come from the germline V gene. The CDR3 nucleotides read TGTGCCAGCAGTGACATTTTGGGGGGGCAAGCTTTCTTT. It encodes CASSDILGGQAFF.

This chain connects TRBV9 to TRBJ1-3; TRBD1 is a possible D gene (6 bases). Germline lookup yields CDR1 SGDLS and CDR2 YYNGEE. Trimming stripped 0 bases from V and 2 bases from J, with 12 bases between. The CDR3 consists of 16 residues. CDR3 nucleotide sequence: TGTGCCAGCAGCGTAGGGGAAGCAGGGGCTGGAAACACCATATATTTT. The encoded protein is CASSVGEAGAGNTIYF.

This clone was counted a few times. The rearrangement links TRBV7-9 to TRBJ2-3; the match to TRBD2 covers 10 bases. This CDR3 has 14 amino acids. In germline, CDR1 is SEHNR, CDR2 FQNEAQ (reference sequence). The CDR3 protein is CASRASGGPDTQYF. As DNA, the CDR3 is TGTGCTAGTAGGGCTAGCGGGGGCCCAGATACGCAGTATTTT.

The genes are TRBV30 and TRBJ1-2; perhaps TRBD1 as D (5 bases). Germline lookup yields CDR1 GTSNPN and CDR2 SVGIG (reference sequence). CDR3 length: 14 amino acids. V was pared by 0 bases and J by 8 bases, with 16 bases between. The CDR3 region is CAWSVLGRLSGYTF. The CDR3 nucleotides read TGTGCCTGGAGTGTACTGGGACGTCTCAGCGGCTACACCTTC. Full variable domain (rest looked up from reference TRBV30 and TRBJ1-2): SQTIHQWPATLVQPVGSPLSLECTVEGTSNPNLYWYRQAAGRGLQLLFYSVGIGQISSEVPQNLSASRPQDRQFILSSKKLLLSDSGFYLCAWSVLGRLSGYTFGSGTRLTVV.